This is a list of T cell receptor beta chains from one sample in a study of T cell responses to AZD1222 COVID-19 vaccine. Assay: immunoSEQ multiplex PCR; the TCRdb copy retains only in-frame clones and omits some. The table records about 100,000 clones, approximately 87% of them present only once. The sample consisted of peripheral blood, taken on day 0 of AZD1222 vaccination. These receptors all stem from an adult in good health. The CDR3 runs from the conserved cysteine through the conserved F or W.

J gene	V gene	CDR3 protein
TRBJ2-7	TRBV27	CASSERGDEQYF
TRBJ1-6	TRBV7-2	CASSPTGEHSPLHF
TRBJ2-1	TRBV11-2	CASSQRTSGGNEQFF
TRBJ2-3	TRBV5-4	CASSLAGFSTDTQYF
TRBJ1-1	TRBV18	CASSSENTEAFF
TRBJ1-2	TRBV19	CASKEDGEFGYTF
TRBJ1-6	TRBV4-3	CASSQETGGYSPLHF
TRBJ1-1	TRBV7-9	CASSLWGPRGDTEAFF
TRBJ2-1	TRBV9	CASSGMDWGRFNEQFF
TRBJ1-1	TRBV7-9	CASSLDTPGVNTEAFF